The 24 T cell receptor beta chains below come from one sample, sequenced in a study of blood T cell repertoires in COVID-19. Some clones are missing from TCRdb's copy, which holds only in-frame ones; the method was immunoSEQ multiplex PCR. The sample contains 210,000 or so clones, around 82% of which appear only once. The sequenced material came from PBMCs or T cells enriched from blood (not recorded which). These receptors all stem from a woman in her forties with acute COVID-19.

The rearrangement uses TRBV19 and TRBJ2-1, with 14 bases lining up with TRBD2. Per the germline V gene, CDR1 is LNHDA and CDR2 is SQIVND (reference sequence). The CDR3 sequence is 16 residues long. V dropped 1 base and J dropped 7; count of bases not matched to a gene: 3. The CDR3 protein is CASSIVGLAGGNEQFF. CDR3 bases: TGTGCCAGTAGTATAGTAGGACTAGCGGGGGGTAATGAGCAGTTCTTC.

This chain links TRBV7-2 with TRBJ1-4; possibly TRBD1 for D (5 bases). This CDR3 spans 14 amino acids. V was pared by 5 bases and J by 11 bases, with 18 bases between. Looked up from germline, CDR1 is SGHTA and CDR2 is FQGNSA. The CDR3 DNA reads TGTGCCAGCAGCCCAAGGGGACTCCTAGGGAAACTGTTTTTT. It is translated as CASSPRGLLGKLFF.

The chain employs TRBV2 and TRBJ1-5; the match to TRBD1 covers 8 bases. V lost 8 bases to trimming and J lost 9 bases; unmatched junction nucleotides: 6. The CDR3 loop spans 12 amino acids. Germline values: CDR1 SNHLY, CDR2 FYNNEI. The CDR3 DNA reads TGTGCCAGCGAAACAGGGGGATCGCCCCAGCATTTT. Residues: CASETGGSPQHF.

This chain connects TRBV30 to TRBJ2-5, with D tentatively TRBD1 (6 bases). The V and J ends lost 2 bases and 1 base respectively, with 14 bases between them. The germline V gene encodes CDR1 GTSNPN and CDR2 SVGIG (reference sequence). CDR3 size: 15 residues. CDR3 DNA sequence: TGTGCCTGGAGTATCCAGGGGCGATTCCAAGAGACCCAGTACTTC. Translation: CAWSIQGRFQETQYF. The whole variable domain, filled in from reference TRBV30 and TRBJ2-5, reads SQTIHQWPATLVQPVGSPLSLECTVEGTSNPNLYWYRQAAGRGLQLLFYSVGIGQISSEVPQNLSASRPQDRQFILSSKKLLLSDSGFYLCAWSIQGRFQETQYFGPGTRLLVL.

The V and J genes are TRBV18 and TRBJ1-1; 10 bases match TRBD1. The CDR3 is made up of 16 amino acids. The ends lost 3 bases at V and 0 bases at J; junction bases unmatched: 4. The germline V gene has CDR1 KGHSH and CDR2 LQKENI. The CDR3: CASSPDRGTLNTEAFF. CDR3 bases: TGTGCCAGCTCACCGGACAGGGGGACCCTGAACACTGAAGCTTTCTTT.

CDR3 bases: TGCGCCAGCAGCTTGGAAGGGACCGGGAGGGACACTGAAGCTTTCTTT. It yields the protein CASSLEGTGRDTEAFF. This rearrangement joins TRBV5-1 to TRBJ1-1; possible D gene TRBD1, 5 bases. The germline CDR1 and CDR2 sequences are SGHRS and YFSETQ. This CDR3 spans 16 amino acids. V dropped 0 bases and J dropped 3 bases, with 15 bases sitting between them.

Note on this clone: One junction end disagrees with the germline gene, perhaps due to a read error. The genes are TRBV4-1 and TRBJ1-1; D remains ambiguous. CDR1 MGHRA and CDR2 YSYEKL come from the germline V gene. CDR3 length: 15 amino acids. The CDR3 DNA is TGCGCCAGCAGTCAAGTTTTTCAGGAGAACACTGAAGCTTTCTTT. Protein product: CASSQVFQENTEAFF.

This clone has a single count. The V call is TRBV7-2, the J call TRBJ2-1; a possible D gene is TRBD2 (5 bases). The CDR3 covers 15 residues. CDR1 is SGHTA and CDR2 is FQGNSA in the germline V gene. V lost 4 bases and J 4 bases, leaving 14 bases between the germline ends. CDR3 protein: CASSSRLGGYNEQFF. The CDR3 DNA reads TGTGCCAGCAGCTCTCGACTGGGCGGGTACAATGAGCAGTTCTTC.

This clone has a handful of counts. This chain links TRBV16 with TRBJ1-3; 9 nucleotides align to TRBD1. V trimming: 2 bases; J trimming: 3 bases; junction bases outside the gene matches: 8. The CDR3 is 17 residues long. Germline V CDR1 and CDR2: KGHSY, FQNENV. In DNA form, the CDR3 reads TGTGCCAGCAGCCAACTCTTTACAGGGGGCGTTGGAAACACCATATATTTT. Amino acid sequence: CASSQLFTGGVGNTIYF.

The chain recombines TRBV7-3 with TRBJ2-3, with 9 bases fitting TRBD2. The V and J ends lost 3 bases and 4 bases, in that order; junction bases with no gene match: 14. Germline-derived CDR1 and CDR2 are SGHTA and FQGTGA. The CDR3 spans 18 residues. This CDR3 reads CASSLFPRTSEAPDTQYF. CDR3 DNA sequence: TGTGCCAGCAGCTTGTTCCCCCGGACTAGCGAGGCCCCAGATACGCAGTATTTT.

V gene TRBV10-1 combines with J gene TRBJ2-3; possibly TRBD2 for D (6 bases). Germline loops: CDR1 WNHNN, CDR2 SYGVQD (reference sequence). The CDR3 is made up of 13 amino acids. V lost 4 bases and J lost 1, with 6 bases in between. CDR3 nucleotide sequence: TGCGCCAGCAGTGCTAGCGGCACAGATACGCAGTATTTT. Protein: CASSASGTDTQYF.

The chain recombines TRBV6-4 with TRBJ2-2, with 8 nucleotides matching TRBD1. The CDR3 sequence is 16 residues long. The germline gives CDR1 MRHNA, CDR2 SNTAGT. V shed 2 bases and J 6 bases; nucleotides not matched to a gene: 8. CDR3 protein: CASSDRRGLNAGELFF. The CDR3 DNA sequence: TGTGCCAGCAGTGACCGCAGGGGGCTAAATGCCGGGGAGCTGTTTTTT.

This chain's CDR3 is CASSEAGGRHEQYF. As DNA, the CDR3 is TGTGCCAGCAGTGAAGCGGGGGGACGCCACGAGCAGTACTTC. The chain joins TRBV6-1 to TRBJ2-7; D is perhaps TRBD2 (6 bases). V dropped 0 bases and J dropped 5 bases, with 11 bases sitting between them. Per germline, CDR1 MNHNS and CDR2 SASEGT. CDR3 length: 14 residues.

The chain couples TRBV6-6 to TRBJ1-6, with a possible D match to TRBD1 (5 bases). With 6 bases removed from V and 10 bases from J, the gap between germline ends came to 19 bases. Germline CDR1 MNHNY, CDR2 SVGAGI (reference sequence). The CDR3 is 15 residues long. The CDR3 reads CASRSKGFEDSPLHF. The CDR3 coding sequence is TGTGCCAGCAGATCGAAGGGGTTCGAGGACTCACCCCTCCACTTT.

V and J are TRBV27 and TRBJ2-3; 7 bases agree with TRBD2. Germline lookup yields CDR1 MNHEY and CDR2 SMNVEV (reference sequence). The CDR3 spans 14 residues. V shed 3 bases, J shed 5 bases, and the junction held 5 bases outside the gene matches. The CDR3 here is CASSFVPSGDTQYF. The CDR3 DNA is TGTGCCAGCAGTTTCGTCCCTAGCGGAGATACGCAGTATTTT.

This clone was detected once. This chain connects TRBV4-2 to TRBJ2-5, with 8 bases that match TRBD2. J lost 5 bases, V lost 5 bases, and 10 bases had no gene match. The CDR3 loop spans 15 amino acids. CDR1 and CDR2 from the germline V gene are LGHNA and YNFKEQ. The CDR3 bases are TGTGCCAGCAGCGCAATAGCGGGGCTACGGGAGACCCAGTACTTC. Protein: CASSAIAGLRETQYF.

The chain recombines TRBV11-3 with TRBJ2-1; D possibly corresponds to TRBD2 (6 bases). The CDR3 has 13 amino acids. The V end was cut by 3 bases, the J end by 6 bases, with 9 bases between. In germline, CDR1 is SGHNT, CDR2 YENEEA. The CDR3 sequence is CASSFGTRNEQFF. CDR3 DNA: TGTGCCAGCAGCTTCGGGACTCGCAATGAGCAGTTCTTC.

Remarks on this clone: A junction end diverges from the germline sequence, so it may reflect a read error. As DNA, the CDR3 is TGTGCCAGCAGCATAACTAGCGGGAGTCTATACGAGCAGTACTTC. Encoded protein: CASSITSGSLYEQYF. The chain employs TRBV7-3 and TRBJ2-7; 11 bases match TRBD2. The CDR3 spans 15 residues. The germline gives CDR1 SGHTA, CDR2 FQGTGA.

The chain has TRBV5-5 and TRBJ1-6; D may be TRBD1 (6 bases). CDR3 length: 15 residues. The V end lost 1 base, the J end lost 6 bases, and 11 bases lay between the germline ends. CDR1 SGHKS and CDR2 YYEKEE come from the germline V gene (reference sequence). Here the CDR3 DNA reads TGTGCCAGCAGCTTGTTTGGGGGCCCTAATTCACCCCTCCACTTT. Protein sequence: CASSLFGGPNSPLHF. Filled out from reference TRBV5-5 and TRBJ1-6, the complete variable domain reads DAGVTQSPTHLIKTRGQQVTLRCSPISGHKSVSWYQQVLGQGPQFIFQYYEKEERGRGNFPDRFSARQFPNYSSELNVNALLLGDSALYLCASSLFGGPNSPLHFGNGTRLTVT.

This chain connects TRBV5-8 to TRBJ2-3; weak D call: TRBD1 (6 bases). V shed 5 bases and J shed 4 bases, with 14 bases lying between them. Germline CDR1 and CDR2: SGHTS and YDEGEE. CDR3 length equals 14 residues. CDR3 in amino acids: CASRRTGSSDTQYF. The CDR3 coding sequence is TGTGCCAGCAGACGCACAGGGAGCTCAGATACGCAGTATTTT. The variable domain in full, with the rest retrieved from reference TRBV5-8 and TRBJ2-3, is EAGVTQSPTHLIKTRGQQATLRCSPISGHTSVYWYQQALGLGLQFLLWYDEGEERNRGNFPPRFSGRQFPNYSSELNVNALELEDSALYLCASRRTGSSDTQYFGPGTRLTVL.

This rearrangement joins TRBV10-3 to TRBJ1-5; D possibly corresponds to TRBD1 (5 bases). Trimming shortened V by 5 bases and J by 7 bases, and 12 bases separated the two germline ends. Germline-derived CDR1 and CDR2 are ENHRY and SYGVKD. This CDR3 region has 13 residues. CDR3 bases: TGTGCCATCAGTAGAAACCAGGGACAGCCCCAGCATTTT. Translated: CAISRNQGQPQHF.

The chain couples TRBV11-3 to TRBJ2-3; the match to TRBD2 covers 8 bases. V gave up 5 bases and J gave up 4 bases; unmatched junction bases: 8. This CDR3 has 15 residues. CDR1 is SGHNT, CDR2 YENEEA, per germline. The CDR3 here is CASSPGGGLPDTQYF. The CDR3 DNA sequence: TGTGCCAGCAGCCCCGGCGGGGGGTTACCAGATACGCAGTATTTT.

The V and J genes are TRBV11-3 and TRBJ2-1; 10 bases fit TRBD2. CDR3 length: 18 residues. CDR1 is SGHNT, CDR2 YENEEA, per germline. The junction had 12 bases not matched to a gene; V was cut back by 6 bases and J by 1 base. CDR3 nucleotide sequence: TGTGCCAGCAGTTATAATAAAGCGGGAGGGTCTTCCTACAATGAGCAGTTCTTC. It codes for CASSYNKAGGSSYNEQFF.

This clone was seen only once. The chain joins TRBV10-3 to TRBJ1-5; 8 nucleotides agree with TRBD1. Germline V gene lookup returns CDR1 ENHRY and CDR2 SYGVKD. V trimming: 9 bases; J trimming: 4 bases; junction bases outside the gene matches: 5. The CDR3 runs 13 residues. The CDR3 DNA is TGTGCCATAGCAGGACAGGGTAATCAGCCCCAGCATTTT. It codes for CAIAGQGNQPQHF.